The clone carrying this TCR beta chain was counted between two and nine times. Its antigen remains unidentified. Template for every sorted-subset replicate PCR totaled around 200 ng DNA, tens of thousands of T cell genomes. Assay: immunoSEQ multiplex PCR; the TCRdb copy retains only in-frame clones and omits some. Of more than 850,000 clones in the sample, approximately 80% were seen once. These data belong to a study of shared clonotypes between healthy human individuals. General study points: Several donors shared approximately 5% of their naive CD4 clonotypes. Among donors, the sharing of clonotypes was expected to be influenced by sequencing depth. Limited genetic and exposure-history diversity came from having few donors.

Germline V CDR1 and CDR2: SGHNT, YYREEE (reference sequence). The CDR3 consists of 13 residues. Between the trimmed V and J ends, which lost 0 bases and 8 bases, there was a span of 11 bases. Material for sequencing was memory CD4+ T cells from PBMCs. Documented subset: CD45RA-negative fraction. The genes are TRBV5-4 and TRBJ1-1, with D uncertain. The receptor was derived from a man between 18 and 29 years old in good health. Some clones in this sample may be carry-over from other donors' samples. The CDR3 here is CASSLVGFPEAFF. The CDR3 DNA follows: TGTGCCAGCAGCTTGGTGGGATTCCCCGAAGCTTTCTTT.